Shown below are 23 T cell receptor beta chains from a single sample sequenced in a study of PD-L1 blockade in urothelial cancer. The time point here: pretreatment peripheral blood. Sequenced by immunoSEQ multiplex PCR; TCRdb stores in-frame clones only, minus some. This sample has some 120,000 clones; roughly 84% occur once, and the top ten carry under 3.5%. This specimen was PBMCs, taken around atezolizumab (anti-PD-L1) treatment. The receptors stem from a man over 45 with urothelial cancer.

The rearrangement uses TRBV9 and TRBJ2-3; D is ambiguous. The ends were cut back, 2 bases at V and 2 bases at J, with 6 bases in the middle. The CDR3 covers 13 residues. Germline values: CDR1 SGDLS, CDR2 YYNGEE. The CDR3 sequence is CASSVLSTDTQYF. CDR3 DNA: TGTGCCAGCAGCGTGTTATCCACAGATACGCAGTATTTT.

The chain has TRBV5-1 and TRBJ1-2; 9 bases match TRBD1. CDR1 and CDR2 from the germline V gene are SGHRS and YFSETQ. This CDR3 has 13 amino acids. Trimming at V came to 4 bases and at J to 8 bases, leaving 6 bases not matched to a gene. The CDR3 DNA sequence: TGCGCCAGCAGCCAAGGACAGGGGTGGGGCTACACCTTC. Its translation is CASSQGQGWGYTF.

The J gene is TRBJ1-2, the V gene TRBV5-1; D is perhaps TRBD1 (6 bases). The ends were cut back, 4 bases at V and 8 bases at J, with 15 bases in the middle. Germline CDR1 SGHRS, CDR2 YFSETQ. The CDR3 consists of 13 residues. The CDR3 reads CASSTTGPEGYTF. The CDR3 bases are TGCGCCAGCAGCACGACAGGTCCGGAGGGCTACACCTTC.

The J gene is TRBJ1-6, the V gene TRBV5-5; no reliable D call. V was clipped by 0 bases and J by 10 bases, with 17 bases between them. The CDR3 length is 16 residues. Germline V gene sequence: CDR1 SGHKS, CDR2 YYEKEE (reference sequence). This CDR3 reads CASSLGRNPLESPLHF. CDR3 nucleotide sequence: TGTGCCAGCAGCTTGGGCAGAAACCCCCTCGAATCACCCCTCCACTTT.

The V gene is TRBV7-3, the J gene TRBJ2-3; 7 nucleotides align to TRBD2. This CDR3 has 14 amino acids. Germline assignment: CDR1 SGHTA and CDR2 FQGTGA. V trimming: 4 bases; J trimming: 0 bases; junction bases outside the gene matches: 1. In nucleotides, the CDR3 is TGTGCCAGCAGCTCGACTAGCAGCACAGATACGCAGTATTTT. Encoded protein: CASSSTSSTDTQYF. The whole variable domain, remainder taken from reference TRBV7-3 and TRBJ2-3, is GAGVSQTPSNKVTEKGKYVELRCDPISGHTALYWYRQSLGQGPEFLIYFQGTGAADDSGLPNDRFFAVRPEGSVSTLKIQRTERGDSAVYLCASSSTSSTDTQYFGPGTRLTVL.

The rearrangement links TRBV30 to TRBJ1-6; 9 nucleotides line up with TRBD1. The junction had 3 bases not matched to a gene; V was cut back by 5 bases and J by 10 bases. The CDR3 length is 12 residues. Germline loops: CDR1 GTSNPN, CDR2 SVGIG (reference sequence). The CDR3 region is CAWGTGSSPLHF. In DNA, the CDR3 is TGTGCCTGGGGGACAGGGAGCTCACCCCTCCACTTT.

The genes are TRBV9 and TRBJ1-1; D remains unclear. Per germline, CDR1 SGDLS and CDR2 YYNGEE. This CDR3 spans 15 amino acids. The V end lost 3 bases, the J end lost 6 bases, and 18 bases lay between the germline ends. CDR3 amino acids: CASSAPGLGGSEAFF. For the CDR3, the DNA is TGTGCCAGCAGCGCCCCAGGCTTGGGAGGATCTGAAGCTTTCTTT.

The chain links TRBV11-1 to TRBJ2-4; weak D call: TRBD1 (7 bases). The length of the CDR3 is 15 residues. V lost 5 bases and J 6 bases, leaving 17 bases between the germline ends. The V gene's germline CDR1 is SGHAT and CDR2 FQDESV (reference sequence). CDR3 residues: CASSPRQGLGNIQYF. DNA of the CDR3: TGTGCCAGCAGCCCCCGACAGGGACTGGGAAACATTCAGTACTTC. The variable domain in full, with the rest retrieved from reference TRBV11-1 and TRBJ2-4, is EAEVAQSPRYKITEKSQAVAFWCDPISGHATLYWYRQILGQGPELLVQFQDESVVDDSQLPKDRFSAERLKGVDSTLKIQPAELGDSAMYLCASSPRQGLGNIQYFGAGTRLSVL.

This chain joins TRBV6-5 and TRBJ1-6, with no clear D. Germline assignment: CDR1 MNHEY and CDR2 SVGAGI. The CDR3 spans 13 residues. V lost 7 bases to trimming and J lost 15 bases, with 19 bases between them. CDR3 bases: TGTGCCAGCATTAACCCCGGGGTTGGACTCCTCCACTTT. Translating gives CASINPGVGLLHF.

This clone was detected once. V and J are TRBV19 and TRBJ2-1; D possibly corresponds to TRBD1 (6 bases). Trimming shortened V by 7 bases and J by 0 bases, and 10 bases separated the two germline ends. This CDR3 is built from 14 residues. The V gene's germline CDR1 is LNHDA and CDR2 SQIVND (reference sequence). This CDR3 is CASTKDSSYNEQFF. The CDR3 nucleotides are TGTGCCAGTACAAAGGACAGCTCCTACAATGAGCAGTTCTTC.

The chain has TRBV7-2 and TRBJ2-1; 9 bases fit TRBD2. Germline V gene data show CDR1 as SGHTA and CDR2 as FQGNSA. Trimming removed 4 bases from V and 0 bases from J; junction bases left unmatched: 4. There are 16 residues in the CDR3. CDR3 coding DNA: TGTGCCAGCAGCTCCCTAGCGGGAAGCTCCTACAATGAGCAGTTCTTC. Amino acids: CASSSLAGSSYNEQFF.

The chain employs TRBV2 and TRBJ2-7, with 8 bases matching TRBD1. This CDR3 contains 15 residues. In germline, CDR1 is SNHLY, CDR2 FYNNEI. Unmatched junction bases numbered 6, after V lost 0 bases and J lost 5 bases. The CDR3: CASSEARTGNNEQYF. In DNA form, the CDR3 reads TGTGCCAGCAGTGAAGCGCGGACAGGGAACAACGAGCAGTACTTC. Together with reference TRBV2 and TRBJ2-7, the CDR3 gives the full variable domain: EPEVTQTPSHQVTQMGQEVILRCVPISNHLYFYWYRQILGQKVEFLVSFYNNEISEKSEIFDDQFSVERPDGSNFTLKIRSTKLEDSAMYFCASSEARTGNNEQYFGPGTRLTVT.

The chain carries TRBV19 and TRBJ2-3; 10 bases are shared with TRBD2. The CDR3 is made up of 18 amino acids. V was clipped by 5 bases and J by 6 bases; unmatched bases: 17. Per the germline V gene, CDR1 is LNHDA and CDR2 is SQIVND (reference sequence). CDR3 sequence: CASSRKSGRASSTDTQYF. The CDR3 DNA reads as TGTGCCAGTAGTCGTAAGAGCGGGAGGGCCAGTAGTACGGATACGCAGTATTTT.

This chain joins TRBV28 and TRBJ2-1; TRBD2 might be the D (6 bases). This CDR3 comprises 16 residues. The V end was cut by 4 bases, the J end by 2 bases, with 15 bases between. The germline gives CDR1 MDHEN, CDR2 SYDVKM. CDR3 nucleotides: TGTGCCAGCAGTTGGGGAGGCACAGGTGCCTACAATGAGCAGTTCTTC. It is translated as CASSWGGTGAYNEQFF. The whole variable domain, filled in from reference TRBV28 and TRBJ2-1, reads DVKVTQSSRYLVKRTGEKVFLECVQDMDHENMFWYRQDPGLGLRLIYFSYDVKMKEKGDIPEGYSVSREKKERFSLILESASTNQTSMYLCASSWGGTGAYNEQFFGPGTRLTVL.

The V gene is TRBV4-1, the J gene TRBJ1-2; the D is unclear. The CDR3 contains 14 residues. Germline CDR1 MGHRA, CDR2 YSYEKL. Trimming removed 0 bases from V and 8 bases from J, with 13 bases in between. This CDR3 is CASSQDGLGEGYTF. CDR3 DNA sequence: TGCGCCAGCAGCCAAGATGGGCTGGGTGAAGGCTACACCTTC.

The chain has TRBV5-1 and TRBJ2-7, with 7 bases matching TRBD2. The CDR3 extends over 16 amino acids. Germline V gene sequence: CDR1 SGHRS, CDR2 YFSETQ. V lost 3 bases to trimming and J lost 6 bases; unmatched junction nucleotides: 15. The chain's CDR3 is CASSSGGGGDPFEQYF. CDR3 in DNA: TGCGCCAGCAGCTCGGGAGGTGGCGGAGACCCCTTCGAGCAGTACTTC.

This chain joins TRBV27 and TRBJ1-2; a possible D gene is TRBD1 (6 bases). CDR3 length: 12 residues. V was trimmed by 8 bases and J by 6 bases, leaving 13 bases between them. Germline loops: CDR1 MNHEY, CDR2 SMNVEV (reference sequence). The CDR3 loop is CASGWGRDGYTF. In DNA form, the CDR3 reads TGTGCCAGCGGTTGGGGGCGGGATGGCTACACCTTC.

The V and J genes are TRBV7-9 and TRBJ1-1; D gene uncertain. The ends were cut back, 5 bases at V and 8 bases at J, with 12 bases in the middle. The CDR3 length is 12 residues. Germline values: CDR1 SEHNR, CDR2 FQNEAQ (reference sequence). CDR3 sequence reads: CASSHASGEAFF. CDR3 coding DNA: TGTGCCAGCAGCCACGCATCCGGGGAAGCTTTCTTT.

V gene TRBV7-8 combines with J gene TRBJ2-2, with D possibly matching TRBD2 (5 bases). This CDR3 is 13 amino acids long. In germline, CDR1 is SGHVS, CDR2 FQNEAQ. V dropped 6 bases and J dropped 13 bases, with 18 bases sitting between them. Here the CDR3 DNA reads TGTGCCAGCAGTTCGACTCGGGGAATAGGGCTGTTTTTT. Encoded protein: CASSSTRGIGLFF.

This chain connects TRBV13 to TRBJ1-4; 7 nucleotides agree with TRBD1. J lost 5 bases, V lost 4 bases, and 10 bases had no gene match. The CDR3 totals 16 residues. Germline V gene sequence: CDR1 PRHDT, CDR2 FYEKMQ (reference sequence). The CDR3 DNA sequence: TGTGCCAGCAGCTCCTACCACGTACAGGGGAATGAAAAACTGTTTTTT. Residues: CASSSYHVQGNEKLFF.

V usage is TRBV9 and J usage is TRBJ2-1, with TRBD2 matching 7 bases. The V gene end was trimmed by 4 bases and the J gene end by 11 bases; junction bases not matched to a gene: 9. There are 13 residues in the CDR3. Germline-derived CDR1 and CDR2 are SGDLS and YYNGEE. CDR3 nucleotide sequence: TGTGCCAGCAGCTCCCACCAAGCGGGGAAGCAGTTCTTC. It specifies CASSSHQAGKQFF.

This chain connects TRBV7-2 to TRBJ2-2; the D is unclear. The CDR3 has 14 residues. The germline V and J ends were trimmed by 2 bases and 6 bases, with 10 bases remaining between them. Germline lookup yields CDR1 SGHTA and CDR2 FQGNSA. In nucleotides, the CDR3 is TGTGCCAGCAGCTTATATCAGGCCCCCGGGGAGCTGTTTTTT. Protein product: CASSLYQAPGELFF.

In the case of this clone: Other DNA variants within this sample encode the same CDR3. This sequence joins TRBV27 and TRBJ2-3; 7 bases line up with TRBD1. Germline V gene data show CDR1 as MNHEY and CDR2 as SMNVEV (reference sequence). V dropped 5 bases and J dropped 0; count of bases not matched to a gene: 5. The CDR3 is 15 amino acids. The CDR3 is CASSLSTGSTDTQYF. CDR3 nucleotide sequence: TGTGCCAGCAGTCTCTCGACAGGGAGCACAGATACGCAGTATTTT.